The source of this T cell receptor beta chain is a study of T cell repertoires in cytomegalovirus infection. The overall study: Indications of both CMV infection and matching HLA type were provided by public TCR beta signatures. Whole-study results and caveats: Cumulative frequency (of public TCR beta family members) identified carriers of CMV plus the relevant HLA.

This clonotype has more than one count but fewer than ten. The antigen is undetermined. TCRdb processed the reads anew with MiXCR; each CDR3 protein has one entry. Of some 590,000 distinct CDR3 sequences in the sample, 35% to 50% were seen once. CDR1 is SGHVS and CDR2 is FQNEAQ in the germline V gene. The CDR3 extends over 14 amino acids. The V segment lost 8 bases and the J segment 0 bases; nucleotides outside the gene matches: 2. The chain uses TRBV7-8 and TRBJ2-2; 8 bases align to TRBD2. Sequencing was performed on cultured PBMCs, taken from culture after CMV antigen stimulation. The sequence was collected from a human donor in good health (CMV status not recorded). Some clones in this sample may be carry-over from other donors' samples. The CDR3: CASLSGTNTGELFF. The CDR3, as DNA: TGTGCCAGCCTTAGCGGGACGAACACCGGGGAGCTGTTTTTT.